This section outlines one T cell receptor beta chain sequence together with its context. The data are from a study of Ad26.COV2.S vaccination and SARS-CoV-2 variants. Overall study: Donor joined the COV1001 Ad26.COV2.S trial arm. Once or twice, 56 days apart, Ad26.COV2.S was delivered intramuscularly.

Data came from immunoSEQ multiplex PCR; TCRdb stores just in-frame clones and leaves some out. The data show some 500,000 clones, with 89% seen just once and about 2.4% held by the top ten. Regarding treatment: 15 to 20 received Ad26.COV2.S at low or high dose, single or two shots; several received placebo; per-sample allocation not given. Samples came from day 63 after the first vaccine or placebo injection. The study used a vaccine consisting of an Ad26 vector that expressed Wuhan-strain SARS-CoV-2 spike. V lost 3 bases to trimming and J lost 6 bases, with 14 bases between them. CDR1 is SGHRS and CDR2 is YFSETQ in the germline V gene. This CDR3 contains 14 residues.

The sequence was collected from a person between 18 and 65 years old who received the Ad26.COV2.S COVID-19 vaccine or a placebo. The specimen was peripheral blood, collected in a trial of Ad26.COV2.S vaccine versus placebo. The chain combines TRBV5-1 with TRBJ2-3; D is unclear. CDR3 amino acids: CASSSKGLSDTQYF. CDR3 in DNA: TGCGCCAGCAGCTCAAAGGGTTTGTCGGATACGCAGTATTTT. Combining the CDR3 with reference TRBV5-1 and TRBJ2-3 gives the whole variable domain KAGVTQTPRYLIKTRGQQVTLSCSPISGHRSVSWYQQTPGQGLQFLFEYFSETQRNKGNFPGRFSGRQFSNSRSEMNVSTLELGDSALYLCASSSKGLSDTQYFGPGTRLTVL.